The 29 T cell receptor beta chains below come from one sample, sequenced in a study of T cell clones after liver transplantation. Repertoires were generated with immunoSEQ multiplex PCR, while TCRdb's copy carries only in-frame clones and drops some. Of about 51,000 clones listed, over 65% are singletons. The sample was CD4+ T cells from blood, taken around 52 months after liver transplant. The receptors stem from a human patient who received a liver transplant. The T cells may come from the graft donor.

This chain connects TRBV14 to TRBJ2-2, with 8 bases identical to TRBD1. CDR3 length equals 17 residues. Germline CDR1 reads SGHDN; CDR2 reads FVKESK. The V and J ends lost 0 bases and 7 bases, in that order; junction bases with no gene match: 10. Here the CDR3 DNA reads TGTGCCAGCAGCCAAGACAAGGCCAGGGGGCATCACGGGGAGCTGTTTTTT. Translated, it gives CASSQDKARGHHGELFF.

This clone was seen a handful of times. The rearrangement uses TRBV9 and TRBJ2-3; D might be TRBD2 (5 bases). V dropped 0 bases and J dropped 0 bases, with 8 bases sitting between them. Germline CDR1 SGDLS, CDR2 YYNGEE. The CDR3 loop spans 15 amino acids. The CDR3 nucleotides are TGTGCCAGCAGCGTAGACAGCGGTAGCACAGATACGCAGTATTTT. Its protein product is CASSVDSGSTDTQYF. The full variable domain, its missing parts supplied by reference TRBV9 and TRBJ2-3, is DSGVTQTPKHLITATGQRVTLRCSPRSGDLSVYWYQQSLDQGLQFLIQYYNGEERAKGNILERFSAQQFPDLHSELNLSSLELGDSALYFCASSVDSGSTDTQYFGPGTRLTVL.

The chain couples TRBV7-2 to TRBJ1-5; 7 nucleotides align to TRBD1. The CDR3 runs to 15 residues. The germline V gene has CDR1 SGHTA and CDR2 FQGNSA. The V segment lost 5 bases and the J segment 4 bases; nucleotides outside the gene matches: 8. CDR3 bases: TGTGCCAGCAGCCTGTTGACAGGGATGAATCAGCCCCAGCATTTT. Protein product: CASSLLTGMNQPQHF.

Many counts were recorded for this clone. CDR3 sequence reads: CASNRDLYTGELFF. CDR3 nucleotides: TGCGCCAGCAATAGGGACCTTTACACCGGGGAGCTGTTTTTT. The J gene is TRBJ2-2, the V gene TRBV10-2; the D gene could be TRBD1 or TRBD2 (5 bases each). Germline V gene lookup returns CDR1 WSHSY and CDR2 SAAADI. The CDR3 has 14 residues. With 7 bases removed from V and 3 bases from J, the gap between germline ends came to 12 bases.

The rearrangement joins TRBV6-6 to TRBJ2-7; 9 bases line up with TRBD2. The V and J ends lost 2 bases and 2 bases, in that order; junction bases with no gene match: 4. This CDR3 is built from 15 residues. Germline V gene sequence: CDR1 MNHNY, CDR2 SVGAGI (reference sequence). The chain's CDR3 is CASSYERGATYEQYF. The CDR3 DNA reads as TGTGCCAGCAGTTACGAGCGGGGGGCAACCTACGAGCAGTACTTC.

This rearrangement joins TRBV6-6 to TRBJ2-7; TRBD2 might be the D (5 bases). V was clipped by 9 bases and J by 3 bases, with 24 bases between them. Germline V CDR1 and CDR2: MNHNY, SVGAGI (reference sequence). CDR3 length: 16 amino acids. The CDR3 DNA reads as TGTGCCAGTGGACCATCGAGACCCCCGGGAAACTACGAGCAGTACTTC. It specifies CASGPSRPPGNYEQYF.

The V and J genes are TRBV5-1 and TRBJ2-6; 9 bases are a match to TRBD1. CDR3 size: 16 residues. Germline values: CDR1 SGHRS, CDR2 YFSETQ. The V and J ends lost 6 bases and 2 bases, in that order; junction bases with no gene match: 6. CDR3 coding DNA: TGCGCCAGCACCGAACAGGGGGCGCCTGGGGCCAACGTCCTGACTTTC. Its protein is CASTEQGAPGANVLTF. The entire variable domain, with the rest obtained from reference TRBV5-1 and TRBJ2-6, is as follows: KAGVTQTPRYLIKTRGQQVTLSCSPISGHRSVSWYQQTPGQGLQFLFEYFSETQRNKGNFPGRFSGRQFSNSRSEMNVSTLELGDSALYLCASTEQGAPGANVLTFGAGSRLTVL.

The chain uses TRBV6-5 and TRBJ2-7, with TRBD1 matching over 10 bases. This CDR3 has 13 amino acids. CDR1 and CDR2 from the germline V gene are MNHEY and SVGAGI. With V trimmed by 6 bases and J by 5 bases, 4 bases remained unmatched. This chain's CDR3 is CASRRDRGNEQYF. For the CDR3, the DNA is TGTGCCAGCAGGCGGGACAGGGGTAACGAGCAGTACTTC.

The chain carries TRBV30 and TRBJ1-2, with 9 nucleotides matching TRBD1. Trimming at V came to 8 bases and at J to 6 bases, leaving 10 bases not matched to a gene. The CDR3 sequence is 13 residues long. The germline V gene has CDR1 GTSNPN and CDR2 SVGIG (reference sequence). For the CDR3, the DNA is TGTGCCCGAAACGCTGGACAGGGGAATGGCTACACCTTC. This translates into CARNAGQGNGYTF. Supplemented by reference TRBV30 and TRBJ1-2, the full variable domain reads SQTIHQWPATLVQPVGSPLSLECTVEGTSNPNLYWYRQAAGRGLQLLFYSVGIGQISSEVPQNLSASRPQDRQFILSSKKLLLSDSGFYLCARNAGQGNGYTFGSGTRLTVV.

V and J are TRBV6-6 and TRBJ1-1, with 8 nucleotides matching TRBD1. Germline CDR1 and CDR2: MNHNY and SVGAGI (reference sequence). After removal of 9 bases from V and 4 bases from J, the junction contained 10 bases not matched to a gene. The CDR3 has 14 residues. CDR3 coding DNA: TGTGCCAGTAACACAGGGGGTGGGAGCACTGAAGCTTTCTTT. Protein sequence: CASNTGGGSTEAFF.

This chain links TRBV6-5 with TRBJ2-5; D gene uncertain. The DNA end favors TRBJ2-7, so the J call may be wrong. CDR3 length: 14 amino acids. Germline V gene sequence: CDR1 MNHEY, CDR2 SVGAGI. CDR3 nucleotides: TGTGCCAGCAGTAATCAAGACGGAATCTACGAGCAGTACTTC. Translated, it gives CASSNQDGIYEQYF.

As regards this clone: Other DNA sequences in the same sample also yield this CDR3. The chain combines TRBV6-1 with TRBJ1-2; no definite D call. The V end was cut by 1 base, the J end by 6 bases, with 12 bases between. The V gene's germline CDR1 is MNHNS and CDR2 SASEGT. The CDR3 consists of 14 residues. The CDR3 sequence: CASSEGAGTNGYTF. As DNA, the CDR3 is TGTGCCAGCAGTGAAGGCGCGGGAACGAATGGCTACACCTTC.

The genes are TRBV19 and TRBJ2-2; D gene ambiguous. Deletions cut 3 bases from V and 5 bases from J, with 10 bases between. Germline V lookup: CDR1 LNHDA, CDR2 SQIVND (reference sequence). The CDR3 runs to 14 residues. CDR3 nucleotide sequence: TGTGCCAGTAGTATCATTTTGGGAACCGGGGAGCTGTTTTTT. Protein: CASSIILGTGELFF.

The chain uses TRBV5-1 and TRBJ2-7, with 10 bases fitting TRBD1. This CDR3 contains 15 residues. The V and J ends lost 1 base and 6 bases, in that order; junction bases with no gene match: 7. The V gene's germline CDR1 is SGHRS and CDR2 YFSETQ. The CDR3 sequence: CASSLMGQGQGEQYF. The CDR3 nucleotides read TGCGCCAGCAGCTTGATGGGACAGGGGCAGGGCGAGCAGTACTTC.

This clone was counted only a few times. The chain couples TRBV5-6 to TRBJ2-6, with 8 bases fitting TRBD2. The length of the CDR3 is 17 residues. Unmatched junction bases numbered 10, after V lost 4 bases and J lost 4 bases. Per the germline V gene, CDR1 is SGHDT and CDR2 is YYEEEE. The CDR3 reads CASSGGGGPMGANVLTF. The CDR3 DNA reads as TGTGCCAGCAGCGGGGGCGGGGGGCCCATGGGGGCCAACGTCCTGACTTTC.

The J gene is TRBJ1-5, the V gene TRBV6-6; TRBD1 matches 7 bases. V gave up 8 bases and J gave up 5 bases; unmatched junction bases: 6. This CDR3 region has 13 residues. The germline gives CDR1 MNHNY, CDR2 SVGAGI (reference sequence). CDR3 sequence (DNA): TGTGCCAGCCGGGGACAGCAGGATCAGCCCCAGCATTTT. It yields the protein CASRGQQDQPQHF.

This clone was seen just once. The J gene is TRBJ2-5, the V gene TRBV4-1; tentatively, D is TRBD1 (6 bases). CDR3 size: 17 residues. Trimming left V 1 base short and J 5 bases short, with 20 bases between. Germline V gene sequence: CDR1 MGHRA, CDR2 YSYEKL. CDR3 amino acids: CASSQGVTQGQLETQYF. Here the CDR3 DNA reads TGCGCCAGCAGCCAAGGCGTTACACAGGGTCAGTTGGAGACCCAGTACTTC.

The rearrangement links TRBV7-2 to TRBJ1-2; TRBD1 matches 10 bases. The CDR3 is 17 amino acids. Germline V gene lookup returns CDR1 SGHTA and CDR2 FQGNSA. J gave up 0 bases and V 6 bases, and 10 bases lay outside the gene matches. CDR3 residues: CASSPDRGRWANYGYTF. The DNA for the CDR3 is TGTGCCAGCAGTCCCGACAGGGGGCGATGGGCTAACTATGGCTACACCTTC.

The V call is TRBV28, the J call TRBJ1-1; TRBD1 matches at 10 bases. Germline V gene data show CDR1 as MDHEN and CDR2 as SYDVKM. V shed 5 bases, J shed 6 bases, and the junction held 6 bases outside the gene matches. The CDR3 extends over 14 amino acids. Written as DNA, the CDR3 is TGTGCCAGCAGTCTTACCGGGACAGGGGCTGAAGCTTTCTTT. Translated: CASSLTGTGAEAFF.

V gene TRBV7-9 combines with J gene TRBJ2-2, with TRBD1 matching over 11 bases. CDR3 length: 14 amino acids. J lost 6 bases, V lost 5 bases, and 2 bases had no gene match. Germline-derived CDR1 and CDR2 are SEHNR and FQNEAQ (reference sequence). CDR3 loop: CASSRDRGSGELFF. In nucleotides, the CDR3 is TGTGCCAGCAGCCGGGACAGGGGGTCCGGGGAGCTGTTTTTT.

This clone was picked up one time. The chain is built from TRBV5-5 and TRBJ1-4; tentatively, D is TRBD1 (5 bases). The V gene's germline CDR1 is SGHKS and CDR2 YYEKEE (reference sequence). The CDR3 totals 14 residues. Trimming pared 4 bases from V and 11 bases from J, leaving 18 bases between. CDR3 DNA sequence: TGTGCCAGCAGCCCCCAGGGAGCAGGGCTGAAACTGTTTTTT. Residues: CASSPQGAGLKLFF.

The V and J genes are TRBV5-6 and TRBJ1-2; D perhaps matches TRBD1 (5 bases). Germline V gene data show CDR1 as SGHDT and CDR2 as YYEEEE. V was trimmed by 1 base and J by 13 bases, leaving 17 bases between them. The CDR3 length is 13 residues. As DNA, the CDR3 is TGTGCCAGCAGCTTGCAGCCCCGGGACGGGTTCACCTTC. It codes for CASSLQPRDGFTF.

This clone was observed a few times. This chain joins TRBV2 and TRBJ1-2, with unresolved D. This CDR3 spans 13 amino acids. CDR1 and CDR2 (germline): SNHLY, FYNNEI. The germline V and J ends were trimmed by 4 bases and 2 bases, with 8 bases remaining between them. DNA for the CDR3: TGTGCCAGCAGTGGGCGGATGAACTATGGCTACACCTTC. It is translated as CASSGRMNYGYTF.

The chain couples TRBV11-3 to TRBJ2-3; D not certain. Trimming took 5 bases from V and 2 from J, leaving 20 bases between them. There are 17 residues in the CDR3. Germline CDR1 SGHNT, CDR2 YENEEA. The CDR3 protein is CASSPGPAGGPTDTQYF. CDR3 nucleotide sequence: TGTGCCAGCAGCCCGGGCCCGGCAGGCGGCCCCACAGATACGCAGTATTTT.

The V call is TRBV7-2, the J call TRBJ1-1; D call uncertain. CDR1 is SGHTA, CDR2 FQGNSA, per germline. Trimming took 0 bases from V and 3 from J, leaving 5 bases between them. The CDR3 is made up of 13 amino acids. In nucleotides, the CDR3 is TGTGCCAGCAGCTTAGCGAGTTACACTGAAGCTTTCTTT. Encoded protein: CASSLASYTEAFF. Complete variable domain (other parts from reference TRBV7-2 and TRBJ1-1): GAGVSQSPSNKVTEKGKDVELRCDPISGHTALYWYRQSLGQGLEFLIYFQGNSAPDKSGLPSDRFSAERTGGSVSTLTIQRTQQEDSAVYLCASSLASYTEAFFGQGTRLTVV.

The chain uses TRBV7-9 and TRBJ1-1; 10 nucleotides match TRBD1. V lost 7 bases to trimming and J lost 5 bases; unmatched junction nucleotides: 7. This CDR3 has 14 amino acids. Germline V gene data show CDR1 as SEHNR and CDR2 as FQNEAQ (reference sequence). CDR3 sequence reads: CASTRTGGLTEAFF. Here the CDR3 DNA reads TGTGCCAGCACCCGGACAGGGGGATTGACTGAAGCTTTCTTT. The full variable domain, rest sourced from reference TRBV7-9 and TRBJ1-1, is DTGVSQNPRHKITKRGQNVTFRCDPISEHNRLYWYRQTLGQGPEFLTYFQNEAQLEKSRLLSDRFSAERPKGSFSTLEIQRTEQGDSAMYLCASTRTGGLTEAFFGQGTRLTVV.

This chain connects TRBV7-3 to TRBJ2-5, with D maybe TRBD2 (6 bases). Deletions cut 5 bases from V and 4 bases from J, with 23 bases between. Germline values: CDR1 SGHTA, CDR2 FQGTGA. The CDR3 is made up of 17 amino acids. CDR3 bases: TGTGCCAGCAGCCCTACCGGGGTAGCGCGGGGTGTAGAGACCCAGTACTTC. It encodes CASSPTGVARGVETQYF.

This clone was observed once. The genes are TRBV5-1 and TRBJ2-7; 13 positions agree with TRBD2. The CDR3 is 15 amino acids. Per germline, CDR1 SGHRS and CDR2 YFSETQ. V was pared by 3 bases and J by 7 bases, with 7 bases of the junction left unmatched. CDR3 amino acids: CASSSLAGGHREQYF. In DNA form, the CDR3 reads TGCGCCAGCAGCTCACTAGCGGGGGGGCACAGAGAGCAGTACTTC.

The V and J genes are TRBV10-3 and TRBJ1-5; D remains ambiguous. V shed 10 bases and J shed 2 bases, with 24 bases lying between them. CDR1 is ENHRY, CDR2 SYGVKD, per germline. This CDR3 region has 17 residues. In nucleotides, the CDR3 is TGTGCCAGCCAGCAAGGAACGCATGAGTATGGCAATCAGCCCCAGCATTTT. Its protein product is CASQQGTHEYGNQPQHF.